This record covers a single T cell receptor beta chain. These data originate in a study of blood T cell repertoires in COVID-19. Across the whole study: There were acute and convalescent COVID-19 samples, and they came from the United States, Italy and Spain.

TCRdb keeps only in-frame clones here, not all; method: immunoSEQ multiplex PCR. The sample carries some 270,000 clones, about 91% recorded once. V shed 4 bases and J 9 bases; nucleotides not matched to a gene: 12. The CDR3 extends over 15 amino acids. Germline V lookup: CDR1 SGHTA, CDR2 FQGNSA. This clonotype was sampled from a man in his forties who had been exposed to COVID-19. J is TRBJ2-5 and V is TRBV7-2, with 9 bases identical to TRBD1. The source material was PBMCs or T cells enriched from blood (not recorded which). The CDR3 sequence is CASSWTGTGTLAQYF. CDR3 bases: TGTGCCAGCAGCTGGACCGGGACAGGGACTTTGGCCCAGTACTTC.